This T cell receptor (beta chain) was captured in a study of blood T cell repertoires in COVID-19. Study in general: The origin of the acute and convalescent COVID-19 samples was the United States, Italy and Spain. From T cells, B-cell-depleted T cells, or PBMCs came the material, which was cDNA or gDNA.

Germline loops: CDR1 GTSNPN, CDR2 SVGIG (reference sequence). V was trimmed by 7 bases and J by 1 base, leaving 19 bases between them. The CDR3 covers 15 residues. Authors' processing steps: Amplification from reference gene primers served as the basis for estimated nucleated cell counts. Only in-frame clones appear in the TCRdb table, and some are missing; sequencing was by immunoSEQ multiplex PCR. The V and J calls and clone size are taken from that table; D and trimming were inferred from the DNA. The sample holds over 150,000 clones, under 80% seen once. The rearrangement uses TRBV30 and TRBJ1-1; the D gene is possibly TRBD1 (6 bases). This clonotype originated in a man aged 65 to 85 with acute or convalescent COVID-19. Sequenced input: peripheral blood. The DNA for the CDR3 is TGTGCCTACTCTGGGGGCAGGGTCTGGAACACTGAAGCTTTCTTT. Translation: CAYSGGRVWNTEAFF.